Shown below are 29 T cell receptor beta chains from a single sample sequenced in a study of molecular identifiers for immune sequencing clone quantification. MiXCR, run by TCRdb on the PCR reads, gives a single entry per CDR3 protein. Among around 470,000 distinct CDR3 sequences, around 23% were seen once, and the ten largest hold 0.7% to 0.9%. The material sequenced was naive CD8+ T cells from blood, with Jurkat cell RNA spiked in. Described subset: FACS-sorted CD8+CD4-CCR7+CD45RA+ naive T cells. These receptor sequences come from a human donor in good health. Some libraries in this study had Jurkat cell RNA spiked in.

This clonotype was observed a few times. The chain has TRBV13 and TRBJ2-5; D is uncertain. Germline CDR1 PRHDT, CDR2 FYEKMQ (reference sequence). Trimming took off 0 bases at V and 3 bases at J, with 8 bases between the two ends. The CDR3 runs to 14 residues. In DNA, the CDR3 is TGTGCCAGCAGCTTAGGCCGCAGTGAAGAGACCCAGTACTTC. It is translated as CASSLGRSEETQYF.

This clonotype appeared once. A much bigger clone sits one base away, suggesting this may be a read error. CDR3 DNA sequence: TGTGCCAGCAGCTTATGGGAGACTGAAAAACTGTTTTTT. The encoded protein is CASSLWETEKLFF. J is TRBJ1-4 and V is TRBV7-9, with D hard to call. Germline V gene sequence: CDR1 SEHNR, CDR2 FQNEAQ (reference sequence). The V and J ends lost 2 bases and 7 bases respectively, with 8 bases between them. The CDR3 extends over 13 amino acids.

The rearrangement uses TRBV19 and TRBJ2-3; 10 bases are shared with TRBD1. Germline V gene data show CDR1 as LNHDA and CDR2 as SQIVND (reference sequence). V shed 4 bases and J 1 base; nucleotides not matched to a gene: 5. The CDR3 runs to 16 residues. Here the CDR3 reads CASSNLDRGGTDTQYF. Here the CDR3 DNA reads TGTGCCAGTAGTAACCTGGACAGGGGGGGCACAGATACGCAGTATTTT.

As to this clonotype: This may be a read error, as it is one base from a much larger clone. This chain links TRBV6-1 with TRBJ2-2; D gene uncertain. The ends were cut back, 7 bases at V and 3 bases at J, with 6 bases in the middle. The CDR3 has 12 amino acids. Germline V gene lookup returns CDR1 MNHNS and CDR2 SASEGT. CDR3 loop: CASITHTGELFF. The CDR3 nucleotides are TGTGCCAGCATTACGCACACCGGGGAGCTGTTTTTT.

The rearrangement joins TRBV19 to TRBJ1-1; unclear D gene. Trimming took 1 base from V and 1 from J, leaving 4 bases between them. Germline loops: CDR1 LNHDA, CDR2 SQIVND (reference sequence). The CDR3 extends over 13 amino acids. The CDR3 is CASSIAPNTEAFF. DNA of the CDR3: TGTGCCAGTAGTATAGCCCCGAACACTGAAGCTTTCTTT.

This clonotype was observed a few times. The V call is TRBV6-2 or TRBV6-3, the J call TRBJ2-7, with D unresolved. The V end lost 4 bases, the J end lost 3 bases, and 10 bases lay between the germline ends. The CDR3 is 13 residues long. Germline CDR1 reads MNHEY; CDR2 reads SVGEGT. The chain's CDR3 is CASSFNRLYEQYF. In DNA form, the CDR3 reads TGTGCCAGCAGTTTTAACAGACTCTACGAGCAGTACTTC.

This chain connects TRBV20-1 to TRBJ1-1, with D possibly TRBD1 on 6 matching bases. V was clipped by 6 bases and J by 0 bases, with 14 bases between them. Looked up from germline, CDR1 is DFQATT and CDR2 is SNEGSKA (reference sequence). The CDR3 runs 14 residues. CDR3 nucleotides: TGCAGTGCGGGGATGGACAGAATGAACACTGAAGCTTTCTTT. As protein: CSAGMDRMNTEAFF.

The chain is built from TRBV27 and TRBJ1-1; tentative D call: TRBD1 (6 bases). Germline-derived CDR1 and CDR2 are MNHEY and SMNVEV (reference sequence). This CDR3 contains 15 residues. Trimming left V 2 bases short and J 5 bases short, with 15 bases between. The CDR3 DNA is TGTGCCAGCAGTTTAGTGGCGGCGAGGGGGACTGAAGCTTTCTTT. This sequence encodes CASSLVAARGTEAFF.

About this clonotype: Since a much larger clone is just one base distant, this may be a read error. This sequence joins TRBV28 and TRBJ2-7; D unresolved. Germline V gene data show CDR1 as MDHEN and CDR2 as SYDVKM. The CDR3 has 14 amino acids. Trimming removed 6 bases at V and 2 bases at J, with 14 bases between. The DNA of the CDR3 is TGTGCCAGCAGAGGGTCAGCGACCGCCTACGAGCAGTACTTC. It specifies CASRGSATAYEQYF.

The V and J genes are TRBV6-2 or TRBV6-3 and TRBJ2-7; D assignment may be TRBD1 or TRBD2 (5 bases each). The CDR3 consists of 14 residues. V was cut by 5 bases and J by 1 base, with 12 bases left in between. CDR1 MNHEY and CDR2 SVGEGT come from the germline V gene. The CDR3 nucleotides read TGTGCCAGCAGTAACGGGGACGGTTCCTACGAGCAGTACTTC. Protein sequence: CASSNGDGSYEQYF.

As to this clonotype: A much larger clone differs by one base, so this may be a read error. This chain uses TRBV6-6 with TRBJ1-6; no clear D gene. V was clipped by 3 bases and J by 5 bases, with 5 bases between them. Germline CDR1 MNHNY, CDR2 SVGAGI (reference sequence). The CDR3 totals 13 residues. CDR3 coding DNA: TGTGCCAGCAGTTATAACGATAATTCACCCCTCCACTTT. Amino acid sequence: CASSYNDNSPLHF.

This clonotype was recorded at least ten times. The rearrangement joins TRBV19 to TRBJ1-1, with 7 bases lining up with TRBD1. The CDR3 extends over 18 amino acids. Germline CDR1 reads LNHDA; CDR2 reads SQIVND (reference sequence). Germline trimming cut 4 bases from V and 1 base from J; bases unmatched to any gene: 15. DNA for the CDR3: TGTGCCAGTAGTACGGGACAGCCCGAGGGGATTACGAACACTGAAGCTTTCTTT. Translating gives CASSTGQPEGITNTEAFF.

In its sample, this clonotype was seen many times. V usage is TRBV2 and J usage is TRBJ2-7; D might be TRBD1 (5 bases). Germline loops: CDR1 SNHLY, CDR2 FYNNEI. The CDR3 covers 14 residues. With 6 bases removed from V and 0 bases from J, the gap between germline ends came to 12 bases. DNA for the CDR3: TGTGCCAGCAGGACCCCAGGGTACTCCTACGAGCAGTACTTC. This gives the protein CASRTPGYSYEQYF.

This clonotype was detected a few times. The rearrangement uses TRBV27 and TRBJ1-4; D is unclear. Germline V gene data show CDR1 as MNHEY and CDR2 as SMNVEV (reference sequence). Trimming pared 5 bases from V and 8 bases from J, leaving 18 bases between. The CDR3 has 15 residues. CDR3 protein: CASSTQEELGEKLFF. The CDR3 nucleotides read TGTGCCAGCAGTACCCAGGAGGAGCTAGGGGAAAAACTGTTTTTT.

V usage is TRBV10-2 and J usage is TRBJ2-3; D is unresolved. The CDR3 consists of 14 residues. Trimming shortened V by 1 base and J by 1 base, and 6 bases separated the two germline ends. CDR1 and CDR2 from the germline V gene are WSHSY and SAAADI. The CDR3 sequence: CASSELLRTDTQYF. Here the CDR3 DNA reads TGCGCCAGCAGTGAGTTGCTCCGCACAGATACGCAGTATTTT.

The chain combines TRBV28 with TRBJ2-6; D uncertain. The CDR3 totals 14 residues. V was pared by 5 bases and J by 1 base, with 6 bases between. The germline CDR1 and CDR2 sequences are MDHEN and SYDVKM. The CDR3 nucleotides are TGTGCCAGCAGTCGCGAATCTGGGGCCAACGTCCTGACTTTC. Encoded protein: CASSRESGANVLTF.

The chain combines TRBV20-1 with TRBJ1-1, with D uncertain. Germline assignment: CDR1 DFQATT and CDR2 SNEGSKA (reference sequence). The V gene lost 3 bases and the J gene lost 1 base, with 15 bases spanning the gap. The CDR3 sequence is 15 residues long. The DNA of the CDR3 is TGCAGTGCTAGTCCCCTATATGGGTCGAACACTGAAGCTTTCTTT. It encodes CSASPLYGSNTEAFF.

Concerning this clonotype itself: Possible read error: a much larger clone is one base away. CDR3 region: CASSLEGIGGFTDTQYF. The CDR3 coding sequence is TGTGCCAGCAGCTTGGAGGGGATAGGGGGCTTTACAGATACGCAGTATTTT. The chain recombines TRBV5-5 with TRBJ2-3; 7 nucleotides align to TRBD1. CDR1 is SGHKS, CDR2 YYEKEE, per germline (reference sequence). The CDR3 spans 17 residues. V was clipped by 0 bases and J by 3 bases; unmatched bases: 10.

The J gene is TRBJ2-5, the V gene TRBV12-3 or TRBV12-4, with TRBD1 matching 7 bases. With V trimmed by 6 bases and J by 3 bases, 16 bases remained unmatched. The CDR3 runs to 17 residues. The DNA of the CDR3 is TGTGCCAGCAGCTTGTCCTTGACCGACAGGGCAGAAGAGACCCAGTACTTC. This codes for CASSLSLTDRAEETQYF.

This chain uses TRBV27 with TRBJ2-1; D might be TRBD1 (5 bases). V gave up 5 bases and J gave up 2 bases, with 13 bases separating them. Germline V CDR1 and CDR2: MNHEY, SMNVEV (reference sequence). This CDR3 has 15 amino acids. The CDR3 DNA reads as TGTGCCAGCAGTCCTACAGGTTCCCCCTACAATGAGCAGTTCTTC. Protein product: CASSPTGSPYNEQFF.

This clonotype has just a few counts. The J gene is TRBJ2-2, the V gene TRBV29-1; D possibly corresponds to TRBD1 (5 bases). The CDR3 is 15 residues long. V was clipped by 1 base and J by 4 bases, with 13 bases between them. Per germline, CDR1 SQVTM and CDR2 ANQGSEA. In nucleotides, the CDR3 is TGCAGCGTTGAAGGGGAAGGGGCTGGCACCGGGGAGCTGTTTTTT. It yields the protein CSVEGEGAGTGELFF.

This clonotype was counted a few times. The gene calls are TRBV12-5 and TRBJ2-7; D is uncertain. V lost 1 base, J lost 9 bases, and 10 bases lay in between. The CDR3 loop spans 12 amino acids. CDR1 LGHNT and CDR2 FRNRAP come from the germline V gene. The CDR3 coding sequence is TGTGCTAGTGGTTTGGAGTTAGGGCGGCAGTACTTC. Translated, it gives CASGLELGRQYF.

This clonotype has only a few counts. The rearrangement uses TRBV4-3 and TRBJ2-7; TRBD2 aligns across 10 bases. After removal of 0 bases from V and 2 bases from J, the junction contained 1 base not matched to a gene. Per germline, CDR1 LGHNA and CDR2 YSLEER. This CDR3 has 15 residues. The CDR3: CASSQDLAGAYEQYF. CDR3 nucleotides: TGCGCCAGCAGCCAAGATCTAGCGGGGGCCTACGAGCAGTACTTC.

V and J are TRBV3-1 and TRBJ2-1; D remains unclear. Looked up from germline, CDR1 is LGHDT and CDR2 is YNNKEL (reference sequence). V was cut by 0 bases and J by 4 bases, with 19 bases left in between. The CDR3 has 18 amino acids. CDR3 DNA: TGTGCCAGCAGCCAAGAATTGGATCTGGGCCAAGGGTACAATGAGCAGTTCTTC. Its translation is CASSQELDLGQGYNEQFF.

This clonotype has a handful of counts. The gene calls are TRBV28 and TRBJ1-1, with D possibly TRBD1 on 5 matching bases. Trimming cost V 3 bases and J 0 bases, with 11 bases left between them. In germline, CDR1 is MDHEN, CDR2 SYDVKM. The CDR3 runs to 15 residues. CDR3 in amino acids: CASSFRGRMNTEAFF. CDR3 in DNA: TGTGCCAGCAGTTTTAGGGGAAGGATGAACACTGAAGCTTTCTTT. Supplemented by reference TRBV28 and TRBJ1-1, the full variable domain reads DVKVTQSSRYLVKRTGEKVFLECVQDMDHENMFWYRQDPGLGLRLIYFSYDVKMKEKGDIPEGYSVSREKKERFSLILESASTNQTSMYLCASSFRGRMNTEAFFGQGTRLTVV.

The chain combines TRBV6-5 with TRBJ1-2; unclear D gene. V gave up 5 bases and J gave up 0 bases, with 10 bases separating them. CDR3 length: 14 residues. Germline values: CDR1 MNHEY, CDR2 SVGAGI. In nucleotides, the CDR3 is TGTGCCAGCAGTCCTCAAGTAGCTAACTATGGCTACACCTTC. It yields the protein CASSPQVANYGYTF.

This clonotype was detected ten times or more. The chain joins TRBV6-6 to TRBJ2-1; 9 nucleotides match TRBD1. The CDR3 contains 15 residues. The junction had 8 bases not matched to a gene; V was cut back by 4 bases and J by 7 bases. Looked up from germline, CDR1 is MNHNY and CDR2 is SVGAGI (reference sequence). The CDR3 protein is CASSSGTGLGNEQFF. CDR3 nucleotide sequence: TGTGCCAGCAGTTCCGGGACAGGGTTGGGGAATGAGCAGTTCTTC.

This chain connects TRBV12-3 or TRBV12-4 to TRBJ2-7, with TRBD1 matching 7 bases. Trimming at V came to 4 bases and at J to 2 bases, leaving 5 bases not matched to a gene. The CDR3 extends over 14 amino acids. The CDR3 here is CASSWAGTAYEQYF. As DNA, the CDR3 is TGTGCCAGCAGTTGGGCCGGGACAGCCTACGAGCAGTACTTC.

This chain connects TRBV20-1 to TRBJ2-7; D tentatively fits TRBD1 or TRBD2 (5 bases each). Germline CDR1 is DFQATT and CDR2 is SNEGSKA (reference sequence). This CDR3 has 15 amino acids. Trimming took off 1 base at V and 0 bases at J, with 13 bases between the two ends. CDR3 sequence reads: CSARGLGDPSYEQYF. CDR3 coding DNA: TGCAGTGCTAGAGGTCTGGGGGACCCCTCCTACGAGCAGTACTTC.